A single sample is the source of the 22 T cell receptor beta chains below, sequenced in a study of CD8+ T cells in alopecia areata. Extracted RNA was reverse transcribed into cDNA, the sequencing template. Here immunoSEQ multiplex PCR was the method, and the copy in TCRdb shows in-frame clones only, minus some. The sample comprises some 170,000 clones, roughly 66% of which are singletons, and over 10% rests with the top ten. This specimen consisted of CD8+ T cells sorted from blood, obtained at week 0. The receptors derive from a human donor with alopecia areata.

This clone was detected a few times. This chain joins TRBV7-9 and TRBJ1-5; D call uncertain. CDR3 length: 14 residues. The V end was cut by 1 base, the J end by 2 bases, with 6 bases between. CDR1 is SEHNR, CDR2 FQNEAQ, per germline (reference sequence). This CDR3 reads CASSLEGGNQPQHF. In nucleotides, the CDR3 is TGTGCCAGCAGCTTAGAGGGTGGCAATCAGCCCCAGCATTTT.

This sequence joins TRBV27 and TRBJ1-5, with D possibly TRBD1 on 5 matching bases. Germline CDR1 reads MNHEY; CDR2 reads SMNVEV (reference sequence). Trimming stripped 0 bases from V and 6 bases from J, with 15 bases between. This CDR3 comprises 16 residues. CDR3 protein: CASSLSMGDWGQPQHF. In DNA, the CDR3 is TGTGCCAGCAGTTTATCGATGGGGGACTGGGGTCAGCCCCAGCATTTT.

The chain recombines TRBV13 with TRBJ2-1; D is possibly TRBD2 (7 bases). Germline loops: CDR1 PRHDT, CDR2 FYEKMQ (reference sequence). With 1 base removed from V and 4 bases from J, the gap between germline ends came to 14 bases. The CDR3 covers 16 residues. In nucleotides, the CDR3 is TGTGCCAGCAGCTTAGACTCGGCGGGGGCGTACAATGAGCAGTTCTTC. Amino acid sequence: CASSLDSAGAYNEQFF.

This clone was detected only a few times. The chain carries TRBV30 and TRBJ2-5; no clear D gene. CDR1 and CDR2 (germline): GTSNPN, SVGIG (reference sequence). CDR3 length equals 12 residues. Trimming cost V 3 bases and J 2 bases, with 7 bases left between them. CDR3 DNA: TGTGCCTGGAGGTCGGGTCAAGAGACCCAGTACTTC. Encoded protein: CAWRSGQETQYF. Combining the CDR3 with reference TRBV30 and TRBJ2-5 gives the whole variable domain SQTIHQWPATLVQPVGSPLSLECTVEGTSNPNLYWYRQAAGRGLQLLFYSVGIGQISSEVPQNLSASRPQDRQFILSSKKLLLSDSGFYLCAWRSGQETQYFGPGTRLLVL.

This clone has just a few counts. The chain uses TRBV13 and TRBJ2-3; TRBD1 matches 7 bases. The CDR3 is made up of 15 amino acids. V lost 3 bases and J lost 6; bases outside the gene matches: 9. Germline V lookup: CDR1 PRHDT, CDR2 FYEKMQ (reference sequence). CDR3 region: CASSFVEGASDTQYF. DNA for the CDR3: TGTGCCAGCAGCTTCGTTGAGGGGGCATCGGATACGCAGTATTTT.

The chain is built from TRBV6-1 and TRBJ1-1, with unresolved D. The ends were cut back, 0 bases at V and 8 bases at J, with 13 bases in the middle. Germline CDR1 MNHNS, CDR2 SASEGT. This CDR3 has 14 residues. The CDR3 sequence: CASSEAPEGAEAFF. The CDR3 DNA is TGTGCCAGCAGTGAAGCGCCGGAGGGCGCCGAAGCTTTCTTT.

This clone was seen a single time. The chain carries TRBV4-1 and TRBJ2-1, with a possible D match to TRBD2 (7 bases). The CDR3 has 14 residues. Germline loops: CDR1 MGHRA, CDR2 YSYEKL. V was clipped by 6 bases and J by 7 bases, with 16 bases between them. CDR3 amino acids: CASRVGGAGNEQFF. CDR3 in DNA: TGCGCCAGCAGGGTAGGGGGGGCCGGTAATGAGCAGTTCTTC.

The chain employs TRBV29-1 and TRBJ1-2; 9 positions agree with TRBD1. Germline V gene sequence: CDR1 SQVTM, CDR2 ANQGSEA. V lost 7 bases to trimming and J lost 6 bases; unmatched junction nucleotides: 6. CDR3 length: 12 residues. The CDR3 reads CSAQTGGDGYTF. CDR3 in DNA: TGCAGCGCTCAGACAGGGGGGGATGGCTACACCTTC.

The table lists this clone with a count of one. The rearrangement uses TRBV5-6 and TRBJ1-6, with D unclear. The germline CDR1 and CDR2 sequences are SGHDT and YYEEEE. This CDR3 spans 16 amino acids. Deletions cut 0 bases from V and 10 bases from J, with 17 bases between. As DNA, the CDR3 is TGTGCCAGCAGCTTGGATTTCGGGGATGGAGGCTCACCCCTCCACTTT. It is translated as CASSLDFGDGGSPLHF.

This clone has only one observation. The V gene is TRBV25-1, the J gene TRBJ2-5, with D possibly matching TRBD1 (6 bases). Germline V gene sequence: CDR1 MGHDK, CDR2 SYGVNS. This CDR3 region has 13 residues. The ends were cut back, 6 bases at V and 1 base at J, with 9 bases in the middle. The CDR3 region has the DNA TGTGCCAGCAGAAGGACAGCCCAAGAGACCCAGTACTTC. Protein product: CASRRTAQETQYF. Full variable domain (rest looked up from reference TRBV25-1 and TRBJ2-5): EADIYQTPRYLVIGTGKKITLECSQTMGHDKMYWYQQDPGMELHLIHYSYGVNSTEKGDLSSESTVSRIRTEHFPLTLESARPSHTSQYLCASRRTAQETQYFGPGTRLLVL.

The chain uses TRBV6-5 and TRBJ2-1; 7 nucleotides agree with TRBD2. V lost 6 bases, J lost 5 bases, and 7 bases stayed unmatched. Germline-derived CDR1 and CDR2 are MNHEY and SVGAGI. There are 14 residues in the CDR3. CDR3 amino acids: CASRPFRGDNEQFF. CDR3 DNA sequence: TGTGCCAGCAGACCTTTTCGGGGGGACAATGAGCAGTTCTTC.

This chain links TRBV27 with TRBJ2-7; D is unresolved. V shed 0 bases and J shed 5 bases, with 8 bases lying between them. The CDR3 loop spans 13 amino acids. CDR1 MNHEY and CDR2 SMNVEV come from the germline V gene (reference sequence). This CDR3 is CASSLSTRNEQYF. CDR3 bases: TGTGCCAGCAGTTTATCGACGCGGAACGAGCAGTACTTC.

The genes are TRBV27 and TRBJ1-5; 11 bases are shared with TRBD1. V was clipped by 5 bases and J by 6 bases; unmatched bases: 6. Per the germline V gene, CDR1 is MNHEY and CDR2 is SMNVEV (reference sequence). The CDR3 extends over 15 amino acids. This CDR3 is CASSPSGTGGQPQHF. The CDR3 nucleotides read TGTGCCAGCAGTCCATCCGGGACAGGGGGTCAGCCCCAGCATTTT.

The chain employs TRBV2 and TRBJ2-7, with a tentative D call TRBD1 (6 bases). The V gene's germline CDR1 is SNHLY and CDR2 FYNNEI. CDR3 length: 17 residues. V was clipped by 4 bases and J by 7 bases, with 26 bases between them. CDR3 protein: CASSGPPSRGSAWEQYF. The DNA of the CDR3 is TGTGCCAGCAGTGGTCCCCCTTCCAGGGGTTCGGCGTGGGAGCAGTACTTC.

The chain recombines TRBV7-9 with TRBJ2-5; unclear D gene. Germline V CDR1 and CDR2: SEHNR, FQNEAQ (reference sequence). V lost 5 bases and J lost 3, with 25 bases in between. The CDR3 runs 18 residues. As DNA, the CDR3 is TGTGCCAGCAGCCCCCCGAAGGGCGAACCCGGAACAAAAGAGACCCAGTACTTC. As protein: CASSPPKGEPGTKETQYF.

The chain has TRBV13 and TRBJ2-1; perhaps D is TRBD1 or TRBD2 (5 bases each). The CDR3 is 16 residues long. Germline CDR1 reads PRHDT; CDR2 reads FYEKMQ (reference sequence). Trimming removed 5 bases from V and 0 bases from J, with 14 bases in between. The CDR3 region has the DNA TGTGCCAGCAGCCCGTCTGAGGGGAGCTCCTACAATGAGCAGTTCTTC. Translation gives CASSPSEGSSYNEQFF.

The rearrangement uses TRBV6-5 and TRBJ1-2; D gene uncertain. The germline V gene has CDR1 MNHEY and CDR2 SVGAGI. CDR3 size: 15 residues. Trimming stripped 0 bases from V and 0 bases from J, with 8 bases between. The CDR3, as DNA: TGTGCCAGCAGTTACTCTAGGGATTCTAACTATGGCTACACCTTC. It is translated as CASSYSRDSNYGYTF.

This clone came up a few times. V and J are TRBV25-1 and TRBJ1-6, with D unresolved. CDR1 is MGHDK, CDR2 SYGVNS, per germline. The ends were cut back, 1 base at V and 7 bases at J, with 11 bases in the middle. This CDR3 comprises 15 residues. The CDR3 bases are TGTGCCAGCAGTGAATTAAGGGAAACCAATTCACCCCTCCACTTT. Translated: CASSELRETNSPLHF.

The V and J genes are TRBV29-1 and TRBJ2-1, with TRBD1 identical over 7 bases. Germline V gene lookup returns CDR1 SQVTM and CDR2 ANQGSEA. The CDR3 loop spans 15 amino acids. Trimming cost V 1 base and J 7 bases; bases outside gene matches: 10. CDR3 nucleotides: TGCAGCGTTGAAGGAAGGGGGCGAGAGATGAATGAGCAGTTCTTC. Protein sequence: CSVEGRGREMNEQFF.

This clone showed up many times. Other DNA sequences of this sample code for an identical CDR3. This chain links TRBV5-1 with TRBJ2-7, with 7 bases that match TRBD1. The CDR3 has 12 amino acids. The germline V gene encodes CDR1 SGHRS and CDR2 YFSETQ. The J segment lost 4 bases and the V segment lost 4 bases, leaving 2 bases of the junction unmatched. DNA for the CDR3: TGCGCCAGCAGCGGGGACAGTTACGAGCAGTACTTC. Protein product: CASSGDSYEQYF.

The chain uses TRBV2 and TRBJ2-3; D gene ambiguous. V was cut by 1 base and J by 4 bases, with 9 bases left in between. Germline V gene sequence: CDR1 SNHLY, CDR2 FYNNEI. The CDR3 has 14 residues. This chain's CDR3 is CASSEEAGADTQYF. CDR3 DNA sequence: TGTGCCAGCAGTGAAGAGGCCGGCGCAGATACGCAGTATTTT.

This chain joins TRBV7-9 and TRBJ2-7; 7 nucleotides line up with TRBD2. CDR3 size: 14 residues. Per the germline V gene, CDR1 is SEHNR and CDR2 is FQNEAQ (reference sequence). V lost 0 bases and J lost 6; bases outside the gene matches: 5. The CDR3 protein is CASSLAGGGREQYF. DNA for the CDR3: TGTGCCAGCAGCTTAGCGGGGGGAGGGCGCGAGCAGTACTTC.